Listed below are T cell receptor beta chains from one sample, sequenced in a study of cytomegalovirus exposure and HLA in healthy donors. Method: immunoSEQ multiplex PCR; TCRdb's copy keeps in-frame clones and lacks some. This sample carries approximately 76,000 clones, with 3.5% to 4.5% going to the ten biggest clones. The specimen was PBMCs. The receptors here all came from a man aged 18 to 29 in good health and CMV-seropositive. The CDR3 runs from the conserved cysteine through the conserved F or W. The D gene is left open where the match is weak.

TRBJ1-5	-	TRBV28	CASSPTGSGQPQHF	TGTGCCAGCAGCCCAACAGGATCCGGTCAGCCCCAGCATTTT
TRBJ1-5	TRBD1	TRBV6-5	CASSQGANQPQHF	TGTGCCAGCAGTCAGGGGGCTAATCAGCCCCAGCATTTT
TRBJ1-2	-	TRBV28	CASSFLTGYGYTF	TGTGCCAGCAGTTTTCTGACAGGCTATGGCTACACCTTC
TRBJ1-1	-	TRBV7-2	CASSPWRGGTEAFF	TGTGCCAGCAGCCCTTGGCGGGGTGGCACTGAAGCTTTCTTT
TRBJ1-6	-	TRBV5-1	CASRLRTGNSPLHF	TGCGCCAGCAGATTAAGGACGGGGAATTCACCCCTCCACTTT
TRBJ1-1	-	TRBV29-1	CSVPGATGTEAFF	TGCAGCGTCCCCGGCGCCACCGGGACTGAAGCTTTCTTT
TRBJ2-2	-	TRBV9	CASSVSGDYTGELFF	TGTGCCAGCAGCGTATCCGGAGATTACACCGGGGAGCTGTTTTTT
TRBJ2-1	TRBD2	TRBV11-2	CASRSRLAVNEQFF	TGTGCCAGCAGGTCCCGGCTAGCGGTCAATGAGCAGTTCTTC
TRBJ1-5	-	TRBV30	CAMEAYRESQPQHF	TGTGCCATGGAAGCCTACAGGGAGAGTCAGCCCCAGCATTTT
TRBJ2-5	TRBD2	TRBV5-1	CASSGTGGGTRQETQYF	TGCGCCAGCAGCGGAACGGGGGGGGGCACTCGACAAGAGACCCAGTACTTC
TRBJ1-3	-	TRBV16	CASSPARASGNTIYF	TGTGCCAGCAGCCCCGCGAGGGCCTCTGGAAACACCATATATTTT
TRBJ2-7	-	TRBV4-1	CASSPYQGPYEQYF	TGCGCCAGCAGCCCTTATCAGGGCCCCTACGAGCAGTACTTC
TRBJ2-3	TRBD1	TRBV5-1	CASSLARGDTQYF	TGCGCCAGCAGCTTGGCCAGGGGGGATACGCAGTATTTT
TRBJ1-2	TRBD1	TRBV6-5	CASSGSRTGDYGYTF	TGTGCCAGCAGTGGCTCCCGGACAGGAGATTATGGCTACACCTTC
TRBJ1-5	-	TRBV4-1	CASSQVGDSNQPQHF	TGCGCCAGCAGCCAAGTTGGAGATAGCAATCAGCCCCAGCATTTT
TRBJ2-7	-	TRBV5-1	CASSLGGPSYEQYF	TGCGCCAGCAGCTTGGGTGGGCCCTCCTACGAGCAGTACTTC
TRBJ1-4	-	TRBV25-1	CASSAQYSTATNEKLFF	TGTGCCAGCAGTGCCCAGTACTCGACTGCAACTAATGAAAAACTGTTTTTT
TRBJ2-7	-	TRBV27	CASSFGYEQYF	TGTGCCAGCAGTTTCGGGTACGAGCAGTACTTC
TRBJ1-2	-	TRBV7-2	CASSQNEGSYGYTF	TGTGCCAGCAGCCAAAACGAGGGTTCCTATGGCTACACCTTC